Listed below are T cell receptor beta chains from one sample, sequenced in a study of T-cell memory formation after mild COVID-19. TCRdb fed the 5' RACE reads into MiXCR, producing one record per CDR3 protein. The profile shows fewer than 600,000 distinct CDR3 sequences, roughly 20% of them singletons. Specimen: PBMCs or a T cell subset sorted from them (not recorded which). The receptors were sampled from an adult woman who had mild COVID-19 (a few samples of this study predate the infection). Cell type and time point are not known. CDR3s include the opening cysteine and the closing phenylalanine or tryptophan. The D gene is left open where the match is weak. Some rows mark clone size as missing; the rest say once, few, many or name a class of expanded clone.

>NA|TRBV9|few|TRBJ2-1
CASSVAPTEYNEQFF
TGTGCCAGCAGCGTAGCTCCGACAGAATACAATGAGCAGTTCTTC
>NA|TRBV12-1|NA|TRBJ2-3
CASSPPGLADAGDTQYF
TGTGCCAGCAGCCCACCCGGACTAGCGGACGCTGGGGATACGCAGTATTTT
>NA|TRBV7-6|NA|TRBJ2-1
CASSLAPGNNEQFF
TGTGCCAGCAGCTTAGCGCCCGGAAACAATGAGCAGTTCTTC
>TRBD2|TRBV9|NA|TRBJ2-5
CASSVELAGVETQYF
TGTGCCAGCAGCGTAGAATTAGCGGGAGTGGAGACCCAGTACTTC
>NA|TRBV6-1|few|TRBJ1-6
CASRRQEGNSPLHF
TGTGCCAGCAGGCGACAGGAAGGAAATTCACCCCTCCACTTT
>NA|TRBV6-2/TRBV6-3|NA|TRBJ2-3
CASSSKLEDTQYF
TGTGCCAGCAGCTCCAAACTAGAAGATACGCAGTATTTT
>NA|TRBV9|NA|TRBJ1-1
CASSVAWRGTEAFF
TGTGCCAGCAGCGTAGCTTGGAGGGGCACTGAAGCTTTCTTT
>NA|TRBV12-3/TRBV12-4|NA|TRBJ1-3
CASTPSLGLGNTIYF
TGTGCCAGCACCCCTTCATTGGGACTTGGAAACACCATATATTTT
>NA|TRBV4-3|NA|TRBJ1-1
CASSQRVGGGRNTEAFF
TGCGCCAGCAGCCAACGGGTGGGAGGGGGGCGGAACACTGAAGCTTTCTTT
>TRBD2|TRBV20-1|NA|TRBJ2-3
CSARAASGSTDTQYF
TGCAGTGCTAGGGCGGCTAGCGGGAGCACAGATACGCAGTATTTT
>NA|TRBV7-6|NA|TRBJ1-5
CASSSGRRNQPQHF
TGTGCCAGCAGCTCGGGACGGCGCAATCAGCCCCAGCATTTT
>NA|TRBV27|NA|TRBJ1-6
CASSLEGPSPLHF
TGTGCCAGCAGTTTAGAAGGTCCCTCACCCCTCCACTTT
>NA|TRBV3-1|NA|TRBJ1-2
CASSQDRENYGYTF
TGTGCCAGCAGCCAAGACAGGGAAAACTATGGCTACACCTTC
>TRBD1|TRBV7-8|NA|TRBJ2-7
CASSLDWTGGNYEQYF
TGTGCCAGCAGCTTAGATTGGACAGGGGGGAACTACGAGCAGTACTTC
>NA|TRBV18|few|TRBJ2-3
CASSQHRGGSADTQYF
TGTGCCAGCTCACAACACAGGGGAGGCAGCGCAGATACGCAGTATTTT
>TRBD1|TRBV5-4|NA|TRBJ2-3
CASSKITGTGTDTQYF
TGTGCCAGCAGCAAAATTACCGGGACAGGCACAGATACGCAGTATTTT
>NA|TRBV5-1|few|TRBJ1-2
CASSRDPDYGYTF
TGCGCCAGCAGCCGGGACCCCGACTATGGCTACACCTTC
>NA|TRBV5-1|few|TRBJ2-7
CASPDEQYF
TGCGCCAGTCCCGACGAGCAGTACTTC
>NA|TRBV4-3|few|TRBJ2-2
CASSLSTQGTGELFF
TGCGCCAGCAGCCTCTCAACCCAGGGCACCGGGGAGCTGTTTTTT
>TRBD1|TRBV7-9|few|TRBJ1-2
CAIWTGGATGGYTF
TGTGCCATCTGGACAGGGGGGGCGACTGGTGGCTACACCTTC
>NA|TRBV7-2|few|TRBJ2-1
CASSWGSSNNEQFF
TGTGCCAGCAGCTGGGGCTCGTCCAACAATGAGCAGTTCTTC
>NA|TRBV10-3|NA|TRBJ1-5
CAISESGGGVTPQHF
TGTGCCATCAGTGAGTCAGGGGGAGGGGTAACGCCCCAGCATTTT
>NA|TRBV20-1|NA|TRBJ1-2
CSANGYTF
TGCAGTGCTAATGGCTACACCTTC
>NA|TRBV24-1|NA|TRBJ2-1
CATSDGSYNEQFF
TGTGCCACCAGTGACGGGAGCTACAATGAGCAGTTCTTC
>NA|TRBV7-9|few|TRBJ1-3
CASALGGNTIYF
TGTGCCAGCGCCCTAGGAGGAAACACCATATATTTT
>NA|TRBV7-2|many|TRBJ2-5
CASRRDIVETQYF
TGTGCCAGCCGCCGGGACATTGTAGAGACCCAGTACTTC
>TRBD1|TRBV6-1|few|TRBJ2-1
CASSGTGEAYNEQFF
TGTGCCAGCAGTGGGACAGGGGAGGCCTACAATGAGCAGTTCTTC